These 14 T cell receptor beta chains originate from one sample sequenced in a study of T cell repertoires in cytomegalovirus infection. TCRdb recomputed calls from the reads with MiXCR, one row per CDR3 protein. The sample holds around 100,000 distinct CDR3 sequences; more than 20% are singletons and the top ten take about two fifths. Source material: CD8+ T cells from PBMCs. The receptor source for this set is a human donor in good health (CMV status not recorded). Some clones in this sample may be carry-over from other donors' samples.

At least ten counts were recorded for this clonotype. J is TRBJ2-3 and V is TRBV7-9; D unresolved. Germline V gene data show CDR1 as SEHNR and CDR2 as FQNEAQ (reference sequence). The CDR3 runs 15 residues. Trimming shortened V by 1 base and J by 0 bases, and 8 bases separated the two germline ends. In DNA, the CDR3 is TGTGCCAGCAGCTTAGGGTGGTCTAGCACAGATACGCAGTATTTT. It codes for CASSLGWSSTDTQYF.

This clonotype was seen a few times. The V call is TRBV29-1, the J call TRBJ2-1; 12 bases line up with TRBD2. Germline V gene lookup returns CDR1 SQVTM and CDR2 ANQGSEA. V lost 7 bases and J lost 8; bases outside the gene matches: 21. The CDR3 has 18 residues. The CDR3 DNA follows: TGCAGCGCCACTTTAAGTACTAGCGGGAGGCACCCAGGCTATGAGCAGTTCTTC. Residues: CSATLSTSGRHPGYEQFF.

This sequence joins TRBV7-4 and TRBJ1-5; 9 nucleotides agree with TRBD1. Germline V lookup: CDR1 SGHVT, CDR2 SQSDAQ. With 2 bases clipped from V and 2 bases from J, the junction kept 4 bases outside the gene matches. This CDR3 is 16 amino acids long. Here the CDR3 reads CASSLTGQGGNQPQHF. CDR3 sequence (DNA): TGTGCCAGCAGCTTAACGGGACAGGGTGGCAATCAGCCCCAGCATTTT.

V gene TRBV11-3 combines with J gene TRBJ2-1; 9 nucleotides align to TRBD2. The CDR3 loop spans 15 amino acids. Per the germline V gene, CDR1 is SGHNT and CDR2 is YENEEA. V shed 5 bases, J shed 4 bases, and the junction held 6 bases outside the gene matches. The CDR3 bases are TGTGCCAGCAGCCCCCGACTAGCGGTGTACAATGAGCAGTTCTTC. Residues: CASSPRLAVYNEQFF.

The V and J genes are TRBV5-1 and TRBJ1-1; 8 bases are shared with TRBD1. Germline V CDR1 and CDR2: SGHRS, YFSETQ. CDR3 length equals 15 residues. With V trimmed by 4 bases and J by 3 bases, 8 bases remained unmatched. CDR3 coding DNA: TGCGCCAGCAGCGGCAGGGGGCTGTCGGACACTGAAGCTTTCTTT. Protein product: CASSGRGLSDTEAFF. The variable domain in full, with the rest retrieved from reference TRBV5-1 and TRBJ1-1, is KAGVTQTPRYLIKTRGQQVTLSCSPISGHRSVSWYQQTPGQGLQFLFEYFSETQRNKGNFPGRFSGRQFSNSRSEMNVSTLELGDSALYLCASSGRGLSDTEAFFGQGTRLTVV.

This clonotype was detected ten times or more. The chain joins TRBV11-2 to TRBJ2-1; D unresolved. Trimming stripped 1 base from V and 7 bases from J, with 17 bases between. The CDR3 has 16 amino acids. Germline V gene lookup returns CDR1 SGHAT and CDR2 FQNNGV. CDR3 loop: CASSLAVRYPRNEQFF. Here the CDR3 DNA reads TGTGCCAGCAGCTTAGCCGTCCGGTACCCCAGAAATGAGCAGTTCTTC.

This rearrangement joins TRBV5-1 to TRBJ1-1, with no clear D. Germline loops: CDR1 SGHRS, CDR2 YFSETQ. Trimming left V 0 bases short and J 7 bases short, with 7 bases between. The CDR3 loop spans 12 amino acids. The CDR3 DNA follows: TGCGCCAGCAGCTTGGATAGGGTTGAAGCTTTCTTT. Residues: CASSLDRVEAFF. Based on the CDR3 plus reference TRBV5-1 and TRBJ1-1, the full variable domain is KAGVTQTPRYLIKTRGQQVTLSCSPISGHRSVSWYQQTPGQGLQFLFEYFSETQRNKGNFPGRFSGRQFSNSRSEMNVSTLELGDSALYLCASSLDRVEAFFGQGTRLTVV.

This clonotype was detected a few times. This chain uses TRBV20-1 with TRBJ2-1; 12 bases map to TRBD2. Germline V gene lookup returns CDR1 DFQATT and CDR2 SNEGSKA (reference sequence). CDR3 length equals 19 residues. J gave up 0 bases and V 0 bases, and 9 bases lay outside the gene matches. The CDR3 region is CSARDPATSGSFSYNEQFF. Written as DNA, the CDR3 is TGCAGTGCTAGAGATCCCGCGACTAGCGGGAGTTTCTCCTACAATGAGCAGTTCTTC.

This chain links TRBV27 with TRBJ2-5, with 9 bases fitting TRBD2. Germline trimming cut 5 bases from V and 5 bases from J; bases unmatched to any gene: 9. The CDR3 runs to 15 residues. Germline V CDR1 and CDR2: MNHEY, SMNVEV (reference sequence). DNA of the CDR3: TGTGCCAGCAGTCCAAGGGCGGGAGGGAAGGAGACCCAGTACTTC. It translates to CASSPRAGGKETQYF.

This clonotype has at least ten counts. This chain connects TRBV28 to TRBJ2-7, with 7 bases identical to TRBD1. The CDR3 covers 14 residues. CDR1 is MDHEN and CDR2 is SYDVKM in the germline V gene. V lost 6 bases, J lost 0 bases, and 5 bases stayed unmatched. In DNA, the CDR3 is TGTGCCAGCAGAATACAGGGGAGCTCCTACGAGCAGTACTTC. This translates into CASRIQGSSYEQYF.

At least ten counts were recorded for this clonotype. The chain carries TRBV7-2 and TRBJ2-3; D unresolved. The V and J ends lost 0 bases and 2 bases respectively, with 9 bases between them. The CDR3 runs 15 residues. Germline CDR1 and CDR2: SGHTA and FQGNSA. The CDR3 loop is CASSLAPHSTDTQYF. The CDR3 DNA follows: TGTGCCAGCAGCTTAGCGCCTCACTCCACAGATACGCAGTATTTT.

The rearrangement uses TRBV12-3 or TRBV12-4 and TRBJ2-2; 9 positions agree with TRBD1. CDR3 length equals 17 residues. Losses at the gene ends were 6 bases for V and 1 base for J; bases not matched to a gene: 9. The CDR3 reads CASRARGQGLNTGELFF. The CDR3 nucleotides read TGTGCCAGCAGGGCGAGGGGACAGGGATTGAACACCGGGGAGCTGTTTTTT.

This clonotype has just one count. This chain uses TRBV29-1 with TRBJ2-6, with D unclear. V lost 4 bases and J lost 1, with 5 bases in between. CDR3 length: 13 residues. Germline V lookup: CDR1 SQVTM, CDR2 ANQGSEA. For the CDR3, the DNA is TGCAGCGTTGTCACTTCTGGGGCCAACGTCCTGACTTTC. It encodes CSVVTSGANVLTF.

The chain links TRBV12-3 or TRBV12-4 to TRBJ2-2; TRBD1 agrees at 9 bases. The CDR3 loop spans 16 amino acids. V trimming: 6 bases; J trimming: 5 bases; junction bases outside the gene matches: 10. CDR3 nucleotide sequence: TGTGCCAGCAGCACGTCCGGGACAGGGAGAACCGGGGAGCTGTTTTTT. This encodes CASSTSGTGRTGELFF.